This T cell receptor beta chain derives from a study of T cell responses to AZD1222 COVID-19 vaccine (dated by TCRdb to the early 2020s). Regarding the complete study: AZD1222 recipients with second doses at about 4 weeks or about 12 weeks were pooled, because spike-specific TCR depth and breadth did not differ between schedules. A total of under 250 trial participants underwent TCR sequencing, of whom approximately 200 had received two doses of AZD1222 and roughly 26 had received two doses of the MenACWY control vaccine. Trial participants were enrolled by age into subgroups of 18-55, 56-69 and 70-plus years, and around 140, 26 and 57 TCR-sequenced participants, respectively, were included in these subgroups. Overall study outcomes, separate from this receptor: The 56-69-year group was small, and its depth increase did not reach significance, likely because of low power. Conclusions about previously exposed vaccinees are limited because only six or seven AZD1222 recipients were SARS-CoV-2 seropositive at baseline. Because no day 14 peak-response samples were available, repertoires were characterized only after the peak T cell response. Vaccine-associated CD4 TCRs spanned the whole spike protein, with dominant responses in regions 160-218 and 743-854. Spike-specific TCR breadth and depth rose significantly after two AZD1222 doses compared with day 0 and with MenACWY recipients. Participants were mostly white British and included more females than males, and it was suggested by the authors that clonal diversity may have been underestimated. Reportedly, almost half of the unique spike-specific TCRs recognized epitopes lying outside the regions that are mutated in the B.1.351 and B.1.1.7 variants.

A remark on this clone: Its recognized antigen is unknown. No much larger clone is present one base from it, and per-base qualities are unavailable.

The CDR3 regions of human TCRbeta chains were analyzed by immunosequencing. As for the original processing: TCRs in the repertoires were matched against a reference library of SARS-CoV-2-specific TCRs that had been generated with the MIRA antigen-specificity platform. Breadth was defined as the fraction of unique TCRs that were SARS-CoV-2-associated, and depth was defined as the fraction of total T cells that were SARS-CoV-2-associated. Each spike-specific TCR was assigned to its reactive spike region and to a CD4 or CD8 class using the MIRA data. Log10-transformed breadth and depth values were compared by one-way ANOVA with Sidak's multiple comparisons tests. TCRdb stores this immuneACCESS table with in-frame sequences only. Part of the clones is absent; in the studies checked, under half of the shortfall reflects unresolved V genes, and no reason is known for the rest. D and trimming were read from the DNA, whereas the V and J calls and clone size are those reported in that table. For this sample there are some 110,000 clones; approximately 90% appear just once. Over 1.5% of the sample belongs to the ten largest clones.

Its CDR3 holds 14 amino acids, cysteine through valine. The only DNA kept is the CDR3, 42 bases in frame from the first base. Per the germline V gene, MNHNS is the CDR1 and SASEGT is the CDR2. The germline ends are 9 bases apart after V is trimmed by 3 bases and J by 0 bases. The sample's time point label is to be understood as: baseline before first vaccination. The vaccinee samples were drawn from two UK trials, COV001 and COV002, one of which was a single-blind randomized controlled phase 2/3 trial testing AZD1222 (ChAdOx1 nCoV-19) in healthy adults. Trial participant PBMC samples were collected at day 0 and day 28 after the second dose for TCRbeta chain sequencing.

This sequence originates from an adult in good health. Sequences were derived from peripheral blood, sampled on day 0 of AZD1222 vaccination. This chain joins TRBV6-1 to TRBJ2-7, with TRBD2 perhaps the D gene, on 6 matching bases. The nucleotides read TGTGCCAGCAGTGAGGAGGGGAGCTCCTACGAGCAGTACGTC. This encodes CASSEEGSSYEQYV.